These 30 T cell receptor beta chains were sequenced from one sample in a study of graft-versus-host responses after intestinal transplantation. These TCRs' antigens remain unknown. Assay: immunoSEQ multiplex PCR; the TCRdb copy retains only in-frame clones and omits some. The sample lists around 100,000 clones; more than 90% were seen once. Here the sequenced sample was unstimulated CD4+ T cells sorted from spleen or lymph node cells, taken before transplant. The receptors shown here come from a human donor who was the organ donor for an intestinal transplant.

This sequence joins TRBV4-3 and TRBJ2-1; 9 nucleotides align to TRBD1. The J segment lost 7 bases and the V segment lost 3 bases, leaving 4 bases of the junction unmatched. Germline V lookup: CDR1 LGHNA, CDR2 YSLEER. This CDR3 region has 14 residues. Written as DNA, the CDR3 is TGCGCCAGCAGCCAGCCGGGACAGGGTAATGAGCAGTTCTTC. The encoded protein is CASSQPGQGNEQFF.

Only one count was recorded for this clone. The chain combines TRBV7-9 with TRBJ2-3; 9 bases fit TRBD2. Germline V gene lookup returns CDR1 SEHNR and CDR2 FQNEAQ (reference sequence). J gave up 6 bases and V 8 bases, and 6 bases lay outside the gene matches. This CDR3 is 13 amino acids long. DNA of the CDR3: TGTGCCAGCCGCGTAGCGGGAGTGGATACGCAGTATTTT. Protein sequence: CASRVAGVDTQYF.

The table lists this clone with a count of one. The chain employs TRBV9 and TRBJ2-5, with D possibly TRBD2 on 5 matching bases. Trimming pared 3 bases from V and 2 bases from J, leaving 14 bases between. There are 15 residues in the CDR3. The germline V gene encodes CDR1 SGDLS and CDR2 YYNGEE. CDR3 DNA: TGTGCCAGCAGCGCCGTGAGCGGCCAGCAAGAGACCCAGTACTTC. Its translation is CASSAVSGQQETQYF.

The rearrangement joins TRBV6-5 to TRBJ2-5; 10 positions match TRBD2. Germline V gene sequence: CDR1 MNHEY, CDR2 SVGAGI. V trimming: 6 bases; J trimming: 1 base; junction bases outside the gene matches: 2. This CDR3 region has 14 residues. The CDR3 DNA follows: TGTGCCAGCAGAAGCGGGAGGGGCCAAGAGACCCAGTACTTC. Protein: CASRSGRGQETQYF.

The V gene is TRBV7-3, the J gene TRBJ2-3, with D perhaps assigned TRBD1 or TRBD2 (6 bases each). CDR1 SGHTA and CDR2 FQGTGA come from the germline V gene. V lost 3 bases, J lost 2 bases, and 9 bases lay in between. The CDR3 covers 14 residues. The CDR3 DNA reads TGTGCCAGCAGCTTTTCGGGGGCCACAGATACGCAGTATTTT. Amino acids: CASSFSGATDTQYF. Complete variable domain (other parts from reference TRBV7-3 and TRBJ2-3): GAGVSQTPSNKVTEKGKYVELRCDPISGHTALYWYRQSLGQGPEFLIYFQGTGAADDSGLPNDRFFAVRPEGSVSTLKIQRTERGDSAVYLCASSFSGATDTQYFGPGTRLTVL.

The J gene is TRBJ1-4, the V gene TRBV6-5, with TRBD1 as a possible D gene (6 bases). CDR1 and CDR2 (germline): MNHEY, SVGAGI. Trimming pared 0 bases from V and 10 bases from J, leaving 9 bases between. This CDR3 region has 13 residues. The CDR3 loop reads CASSYSGAGKLFF. DNA for the CDR3: TGTGCCAGCAGTTACTCGGGGGCGGGAAAACTGTTTTTT.

The rearrangement links TRBV18 to TRBJ1-4; tentative D call: TRBD1 (5 bases). Germline loops: CDR1 KGHSH, CDR2 LQKENI. V was clipped by 3 bases and J by 8 bases, with 16 bases between them. This CDR3 has 15 residues. CDR3 loop: CASSPGRYSGEKLFF. The CDR3 DNA reads as TGTGCCAGCTCACCGGGACGGTATAGCGGAGAAAAACTGTTTTTT.

This chain uses TRBV4-3 with TRBJ2-3, with TRBD2 as a possible D gene (6 bases). V lost 4 bases to trimming and J lost 1 base, with 15 bases between them. CDR1 is LGHNA, CDR2 YSLEER, per germline. CDR3 length: 16 amino acids. The CDR3 DNA sequence: TGCGCCAGCAGCCCCAATGGAGGGTGGGGCACAGATACGCAGTATTTT. It encodes CASSPNGGWGTDTQYF.

The chain is built from TRBV14 and TRBJ2-3; 14 bases align to TRBD2. CDR1 and CDR2 (germline): SGHDN, FVKESK. The CDR3 is 18 residues long. V shed 3 bases and J 10 bases; nucleotides not matched to a gene: 15. CDR3 DNA sequence: TGTGCCAGCAGCCAGCCGGGACTAGCGGGAGAAGGGATCGTGGCGCAGTATTTT. As protein: CASSQPGLAGEGIVAQYF.

This chain's CDR3 is CASSLVGKGTGSAFF. CDR3 DNA: TGTGCCAGCAGCTTAGTAGGGAAGGGGACAGGGAGCGCTTTCTTT. The chain joins TRBV7-2 to TRBJ1-1; 9 bases are a match to TRBD1. With 1 base clipped from V and 11 bases from J, the junction kept 11 bases outside the gene matches. The CDR3 is made up of 15 amino acids. Germline V lookup: CDR1 SGHTA, CDR2 FQGNSA.

This rearrangement joins TRBV4-3 to TRBJ2-5; TRBD2 aligns across 9 bases. Trimming took 4 bases from V and 5 from J; bases not matched to a gene: 20. Germline CDR1 is LGHNA and CDR2 is YSLEER. The CDR3 is made up of 19 amino acids. The CDR3: CASSRQGGRADNFRETQYF. Here the CDR3 DNA reads TGCGCCAGCAGCCGTCAAGGCGGGAGGGCCGACAATTTTCGGGAGACCCAGTACTTC.

The chain couples TRBV30 to TRBJ2-1, with 12 bases lining up with TRBD2. V trimming: 2 bases; J trimming: 12 bases; junction bases outside the gene matches: 11. The CDR3 has 15 residues. Germline lookup yields CDR1 GTSNPN and CDR2 SVGIG (reference sequence). The DNA for the CDR3 is TGTGCCTGGAGTCACCGGGCTAGCGGGAGGGTGGGGCAGTTCTTC. Translation gives CAWSHRASGRVGQFF.

This clone was detected once. The chain joins TRBV15 to TRBJ1-2; D not certain. CDR1 is LNHNV, CDR2 YYDKDF, per germline (reference sequence). The CDR3 is made up of 12 amino acids. The V end lost 1 base, the J end lost 4 bases, and 4 bases lay between the germline ends. DNA for the CDR3: TGTGCCACCAGCAGAGTAGGCTATGGCTACACCTTC. Translation: CATSRVGYGYTF.

V gene TRBV18 combines with J gene TRBJ2-7; D is tentatively TRBD1 or TRBD2 (5 bases each). With 3 bases removed from V and 3 bases from J, the gap between germline ends came to 9 bases. CDR3 size: 13 residues. Germline V gene data show CDR1 as KGHSH and CDR2 as LQKENI. The CDR3 region is CASSPGASYEQYF. DNA of the CDR3: TGTGCCAGCTCACCCGGGGCAAGCTACGAGCAGTACTTC. The full variable domain, with the rest looked up from reference TRBV18 and TRBJ2-7, is NAGVMQNPRHLVRRRGQEARLRCSPMKGHSHVYWYRQLPEEGLKFMVYLQKENIIDESGMPKERFSAEFPKEGPSILRIQQVVRGDSAAYFCASSPGASYEQYFGPGTRLTVT.

The rearrangement joins TRBV11-2 to TRBJ2-1, with 10 bases matching TRBD2. Germline CDR1 reads SGHAT; CDR2 reads FQNNGV. The trim removed 2 bases at V and 2 bases at J, leaving 3 bases unmatched. The CDR3 has 16 residues. The CDR3 region is CASSLIGLAAYNEQFF. As DNA, the CDR3 is TGTGCCAGCAGCTTAATCGGACTAGCGGCCTACAATGAGCAGTTCTTC.

The V call is TRBV6-1, the J call TRBJ1-1; D call uncertain. V was shortened by 4 bases and J by 6 bases, with 12 bases between the two germline ends. The CDR3 contains 13 residues. The germline gives CDR1 MNHNS, CDR2 SASEGT. Here the CDR3 reads CASSASGAPEAFF. Written as DNA, the CDR3 is TGTGCCAGCAGTGCTTCAGGTGCCCCTGAAGCTTTCTTT.

The rearrangement links TRBV14 to TRBJ2-7; D ambiguous. V lost 10 bases to trimming and J lost 8 bases, with 15 bases between them. CDR1 and CDR2 (germline): SGHDN, FVKESK. CDR3 length equals 11 residues. The CDR3 DNA reads as TGTGCCAAGATCCGGGTTATTAAGCAGTACTTC. Translated, it gives CAKIRVIKQYF.

The V and J genes are TRBV18 and TRBJ2-7; D may be TRBD1 (5 bases). This CDR3 has 16 amino acids. The ends were cut back, 2 bases at V and 1 base at J, with 15 bases in the middle. Germline V gene sequence: CDR1 KGHSH, CDR2 LQKENI. CDR3 bases: TGTGCCAGCTCACCAAACCCTTCGACAGCTTCCTACGAGCAGTACTTC. It yields the protein CASSPNPSTASYEQYF.

The chain couples TRBV5-8 to TRBJ2-1; 8 positions agree with TRBD2. With V trimmed by 4 bases and J by 2 bases, 14 bases remained unmatched. CDR1 is SGHTS, CDR2 YDEGEE, per germline. The CDR3 runs to 18 residues. DNA for the CDR3: TGTGCCAGCAGCCAAGAGTCATATAGCGGGACGCCCTACAATGAGCAGTTCTTC. Translating it yields CASSQESYSGTPYNEQFF.

This chain joins TRBV4-2 and TRBJ1-4, with D possibly being TRBD1 (5 bases). The CDR3 is 16 residues long. Deletions cut 0 bases from V and 6 bases from J, with 14 bases between. From germline, CDR1 is LGHNA and CDR2 YNFKEQ. The CDR3 DNA is TGTGCCAGCAGCCAAGATCTCGACAGTAGCTATGAAAAACTGTTTTTT. It encodes CASSQDLDSSYEKLFF.

This chain links TRBV5-1 with TRBJ2-1, with D tentatively TRBD1 (5 bases). CDR3 length equals 14 residues. Germline CDR1 reads SGHRS; CDR2 reads YFSETQ. V lost 4 bases and J 6 bases, leaving 14 bases between the germline ends. The DNA for the CDR3 is TGCGCCAGCAGCCTCGACTGGGGCCCCAATGAGCAGTTCTTC. It translates to CASSLDWGPNEQFF.

V usage is TRBV6-1 and J usage is TRBJ1-1; D not certain. Germline V CDR1 and CDR2: MNHNS, SASEGT. V was shortened by 1 base and J by 4 bases, with 10 bases between the two germline ends. The CDR3 sequence is 14 residues long. The CDR3, as DNA: TGTGCCAGCAGTGAAGATCGGGGATTCACTGAAGCTTTCTTT. Translated: CASSEDRGFTEAFF.

The chain carries TRBV5-1 and TRBJ2-2, with no clear D. The CDR3 totals 17 residues. From germline, CDR1 is SGHRS and CDR2 YFSETQ. V was clipped by 0 bases and J by 6 bases, with 18 bases between them. This chain's CDR3 is CASSLVPPRPESGELFF. In DNA, the CDR3 is TGCGCCAGCAGCTTGGTACCCCCCCGCCCTGAATCCGGGGAGCTGTTTTTT.

This sequence joins TRBV4-3 and TRBJ2-1, with D perhaps TRBD2 (6 bases). The CDR3 has 19 amino acids. The V and J ends lost 0 bases and 4 bases respectively, with 22 bases between them. Germline V gives CDR1 LGHNA, CDR2 YSLEER. The CDR3 region has the DNA TGCGCCAGCAGCCAAGATTGGGTCAGGGAGGCCCTCCTTTACAATGAGCAGTTCTTC. This gives the protein CASSQDWVREALLYNEQFF.

This clone came up a few times. This rearrangement joins TRBV6-1 to TRBJ2-7; 11 nucleotides align to TRBD2. V shed 4 bases and J 1 base; nucleotides not matched to a gene: 3. There are 15 residues in the CDR3. From germline, CDR1 is MNHNS and CDR2 SASEGT. The CDR3 DNA follows: TGTGCCAGCAGTGGTGGACTAGCGGGTTCCTACGAGCAGTACTTC. It is translated as CASSGGLAGSYEQYF.

This clone was detected only a few times. The V and J genes are TRBV10-3 and TRBJ1-1, with a tentative D call TRBD1 (5 bases). Germline CDR1 reads ENHRY; CDR2 reads SYGVKD. Trimming pared 4 bases from V and 8 bases from J, leaving 8 bases between. This CDR3 comprises 11 residues. CDR3 nucleotide sequence: TGTGCCATCAGTGCGGACAAAGAAGCTTTCTTT. It translates to CAISADKEAFF.

The DNA of the CDR3 is TGTGCCAGCAGTTTTAGGTCGGGACAGGGGAACACTGAAGCTTTCTTT. It encodes CASSFRSGQGNTEAFF. The rearrangement uses TRBV6-5 and TRBJ1-1; TRBD1 matches 9 bases. Germline lookup yields CDR1 MNHEY and CDR2 SVGAGI. After removal of 4 bases from V and 1 base from J, the junction contained 7 bases not matched to a gene. The CDR3 is made up of 16 amino acids.

The V call is TRBV19, the J call TRBJ1-2; 11 nucleotides align to TRBD1. The CDR3 extends over 15 amino acids. Germline loops: CDR1 LNHDA, CDR2 SQIVND (reference sequence). V gave up 6 bases and J gave up 0 bases; unmatched junction bases: 3. CDR3 DNA: TGTGCCAGTAGGGACAGGGGGCATACTAACTATGGCTACACCTTC. It codes for CASRDRGHTNYGYTF.

V and J are TRBV27 and TRBJ2-7; D remains unclear. CDR1 is MNHEY and CDR2 is SMNVEV in the germline V gene (reference sequence). The CDR3 extends over 13 amino acids. The germline V and J ends were trimmed by 7 bases and 5 bases, with 15 bases remaining between them. CDR3 amino acids: CASTQRGNHEQYF. CDR3 nucleotide sequence: TGTGCCAGCACCCAGAGAGGTAACCACGAGCAGTACTTC.

The chain uses TRBV11-2 and TRBJ2-2, with a weak D call TRBD1 (6 bases). Looked up from germline, CDR1 is SGHAT and CDR2 is FQNNGV. The germline V and J ends were trimmed by 4 bases and 4 bases, with 16 bases remaining between them. The CDR3 extends over 16 amino acids. CDR3 sequence: CASSSRQVPGTGELFF. In DNA, the CDR3 is TGTGCCAGCAGCTCACGACAGGTCCCTGGCACCGGGGAGCTGTTTTTT.